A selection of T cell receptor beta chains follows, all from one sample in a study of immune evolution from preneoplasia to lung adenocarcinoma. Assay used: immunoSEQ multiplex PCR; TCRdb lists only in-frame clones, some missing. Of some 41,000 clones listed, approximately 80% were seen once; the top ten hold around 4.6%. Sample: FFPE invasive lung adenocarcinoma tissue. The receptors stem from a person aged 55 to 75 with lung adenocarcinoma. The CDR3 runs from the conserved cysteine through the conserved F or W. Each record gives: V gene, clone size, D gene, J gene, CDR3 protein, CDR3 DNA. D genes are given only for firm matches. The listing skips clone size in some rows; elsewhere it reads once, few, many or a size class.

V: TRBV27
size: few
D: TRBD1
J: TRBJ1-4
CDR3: CASSPDRGSANEKLFF
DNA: TGTGCCAGCAGCCCCGACAGGGGTTCGGCTAATGAAAAACTGTTTTTT

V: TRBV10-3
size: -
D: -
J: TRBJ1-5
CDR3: CAISAGGNQPQHF
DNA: TGTGCCATCAGTGCAGGGGGCAATCAGCCCCAGCATTTT

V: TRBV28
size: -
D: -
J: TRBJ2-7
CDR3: CASSFKAGPTYEQYF
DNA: TGTGCCAGCAGTTTTAAGGCGGGACCCACCTACGAGCAGTACTTC

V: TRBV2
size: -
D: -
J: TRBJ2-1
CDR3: CASSGLGQGTYNEQFF
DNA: TGTGCCAGCAGTGGCCTGGGCCAGGGTACCTACAATGAGCAGTTCTTC

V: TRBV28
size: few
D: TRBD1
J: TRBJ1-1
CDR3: CASSLRTGVGTEAFF
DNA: TGTGCCAGCAGTTTGAGGACAGGTGTTGGCACTGAAGCTTTCTTT

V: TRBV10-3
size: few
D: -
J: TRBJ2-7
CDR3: CAISATSYDEQYF
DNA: TGTGCCATCAGTGCGACTAGTTATGACGAGCAGTACTTC

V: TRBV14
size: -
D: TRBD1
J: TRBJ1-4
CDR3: CASSHRDSPNEKLFF
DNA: TGTGCCAGCAGCCACCGGGACAGCCCAAATGAAAAACTGTTTTTT

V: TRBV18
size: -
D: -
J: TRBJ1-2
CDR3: CASSPPVVNYGYTF
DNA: TGTGCCAGCTCACCACCGGTCGTTAACTATGGCTACACCTTC

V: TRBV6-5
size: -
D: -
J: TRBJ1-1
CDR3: CASKAIMNTEAFF
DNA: TGTGCCAGCAAGGCCATCATGAACACTGAAGCTTTCTTT

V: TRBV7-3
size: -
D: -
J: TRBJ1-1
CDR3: CASSSALNTEAFF
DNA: TGTGCCAGCAGCTCAGCCCTGAACACTGAAGCTTTCTTT

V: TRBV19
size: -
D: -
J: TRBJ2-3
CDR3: CASSALRRGNGDTQYF
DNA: TGTGCCAGTAGTGCCCTTCGCCGGGGGAATGGAGATACGCAGTATTTT

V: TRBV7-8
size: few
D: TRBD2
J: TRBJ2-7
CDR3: CASSLHGGRESYEQYF
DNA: TGTGCCAGCAGCTTGCATGGTGGGAGGGAATCCTACGAGCAGTACTTC

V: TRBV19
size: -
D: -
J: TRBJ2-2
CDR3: CASSIGLTAGELFF
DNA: TGTGCCAGTAGTATCGGTTTGACGGCCGGGGAGCTGTTTTTT

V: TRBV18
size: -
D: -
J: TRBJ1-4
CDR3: CASSPLWGAQLFF
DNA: TGTGCCAGCTCACCGCTTTGGGGGGCGCAACTGTTTTTT

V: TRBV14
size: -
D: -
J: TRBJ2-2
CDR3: CASSQYRTGTGELFF
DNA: TGTGCCAGCAGCCAATACCGGACTGGGACGGGGGAGCTGTTTTTT

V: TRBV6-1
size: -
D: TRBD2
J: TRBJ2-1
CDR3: CASSDRTSGRFGEQFF
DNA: TGTGCCAGCAGTGACAGGACTAGCGGGAGGTTTGGTGAGCAGTTCTTC

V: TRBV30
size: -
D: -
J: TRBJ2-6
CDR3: CAWSVMSSGANVLTF
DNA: TGTGCCTGGAGTGTAATGAGCTCTGGGGCCAACGTCCTGACTTTC

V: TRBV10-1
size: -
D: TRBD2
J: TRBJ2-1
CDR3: CASSDKREGPNEQFF
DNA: TGCGCCAGCAGTGATAAGCGGGAGGGTCCTAATGAGCAGTTCTTC

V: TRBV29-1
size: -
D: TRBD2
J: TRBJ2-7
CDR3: CSARLAGEYEQYF
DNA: TGCAGCGCTAGACTAGCGGGAGAGTACGAGCAGTACTTC

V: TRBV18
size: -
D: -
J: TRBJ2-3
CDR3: CASSLIADTQYF
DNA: TGTGCCAGCTCATTAATAGCTGATACGCAGTATTTT

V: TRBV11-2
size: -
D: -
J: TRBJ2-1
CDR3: CASSPLIAMKQFF
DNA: TGTGCCAGCAGCCCGTTAATAGCGATGAAGCAGTTCTTC

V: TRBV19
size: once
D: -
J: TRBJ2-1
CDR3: CASSMGLGGEQFF
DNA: TGTGCCAGTAGTATGGGATTGGGAGGTGAGCAGTTCTTC

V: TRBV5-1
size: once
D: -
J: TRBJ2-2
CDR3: CASSLGDYGELFF
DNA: TGCGCCAGCAGCTTGGGCGATTACGGGGAGCTGTTTTTT

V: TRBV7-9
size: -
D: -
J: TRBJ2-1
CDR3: CASSLINGGEQFF
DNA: TGTGCCAGCAGCCTCATAAATGGGGGTGAGCAGTTCTTC

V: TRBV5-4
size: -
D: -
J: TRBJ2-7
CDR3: CASSIGTPDLLYEQYF
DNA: TGTGCCAGCAGCATCGGGACACCCGATCTCCTCTACGAGCAGTACTTC

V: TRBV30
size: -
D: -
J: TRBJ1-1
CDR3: CAWSATSFSRPSEAFF
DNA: TGTGCCTGGAGTGCAACCTCCTTCTCCCGTCCTTCTGAAGCTTTCTTT

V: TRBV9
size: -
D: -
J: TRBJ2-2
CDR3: CASSVSGDGELFF
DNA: TGTGCCAGCAGCGTCAGTGGTGACGGGGAGCTGTTTTTT

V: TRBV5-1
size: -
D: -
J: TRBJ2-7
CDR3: CASSPDSGSAGEQYF
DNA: TGCGCCAGCAGCCCCGACTCCGGGAGCGCGGGGGAGCAGTACTTC

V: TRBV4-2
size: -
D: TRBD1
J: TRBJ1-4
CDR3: CASSQDFGTGGREKLFF
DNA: TGTGCCAGCAGCCAAGATTTTGGGACAGGGGGCCGGGAAAAACTGTTTTTT

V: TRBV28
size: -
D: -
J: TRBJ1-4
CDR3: CASSLRPEKLFF
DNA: TGTGCCAGCAGTTTGAGGCCGGAGAAACTGTTTTTT

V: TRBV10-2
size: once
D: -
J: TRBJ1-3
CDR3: CASSGRLEGNTIYF
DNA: TGCGCCAGCAGTGGAAGGCTGGAGGGAAACACCATATATTTT